The rows below give T cell receptor beta chains drawn from one sample of a study of blood T cell repertoires in COVID-19. Produced via immunoSEQ multiplex PCR; TCRdb's table is partial and in-frame only. The sample lists some 55,000 clones; more than 85% were seen once. The sample taken for sequencing was peripheral blood. These receptors all come from a human donor in a cohort sampled during active COVID-19. The conserved cysteine and the conserved F or W are not part of the CDR3 here. D genes are given only for firm matches.

>TRBV6-2/TRBV6-3|.
ASSFAGLGETQY
>TRBV5-4|.
ASSLEGVRGYT
>TRBV28|.
ASSPPGSQWY
>TRBV20-1|.
SASGRLISTDTQY
>TRBV3-1/TRBV3-2|TRBD2
ASSPPGLADNEQF
>TRBV20-1|.
SAETRSEQY
>TRBV2|.
ASSGRSPSQETQY
>TRBV19|.
ATSRDDTYNEQF
>TRBV7-3|TRBD1
ASSLRGTGSTTGNTIY
>TRBV18|TRBD1
ASSPGDTGVNEKLF
>TRBV28|TRBD2
ASGLAGVSSYEQY
>TRBV19|.
ASSIGGTGNTIY
>TRBV6-6|TRBD1
ASRGQDNQPQH
>TRBV29-1|TRBD1
SVQGGSEKLF
>TRBV2|.
ASSEEGGLNTGELF
>TRBV27|TRBD2
ASSSGTSGIGQF
>TRBV2|.
ASSVSNTGELF
>TRBV7-2|.
ASSLALQMTGELF
>TRBV4-1|.
ASSQSRHSANTIY
>TRBV24-1|.
ATSDATPKNEKLF
>TRBV6-6|TRBD2
ASSPRLAGGEQF
>TRBV7-2|.
ASSLAAGREKLF
>TRBV6-5|.
ASRAGTSGANVLT
>TRBV19|TRBD1
ASSHRGSPYEQY
>TRBV19|.
ASSMTAMWDTEAF
>TRBV6-2/TRBV6-3|TRBD1
ASSYSGQGGEQF
>TRBV15|TRBD2
ATSRDASGSFVGELF
>TRBV5-4|TRBD2
ASSPPAGGEPNEQF
>TRBV5-6|.
ASSLGLGVEQF
>TRBV1|.
TSSQYGAGNQPQH
>TRBV6-5|.
ASGLGRNNEQF
>TRBV6-5|.
ASRITGTNNSPLH
>TRBV6-4|TRBD1
ASTPDRGLSYGYT
>TRBV18|TRBD1
ASSRDSLKNTEAF
>TRBV5-8|.
ASSRWGPGADTQY
>TRBV6-1|TRBD2
ASSVRAGTSLDTQY
>TRBV7-9|.
ASSPSRIQF
>TRBV5-1|.
ASSGLARGDTEAF
>TRBV7-9|TRBD1
ASSSRQGAREETQY
>TRBV5-4|.
ASSLGLSTDTQY
>TRBV6-5|.
ASSYSNAGGSEKLF
>TRBV5-1|.
ASSLTGLSYNEQF
>TRBV10-2|.
ASTYTEVTDTQY
>TRBV6-2/TRBV6-3|.
ASSYHNSNYGYT
>TRBV10-3|TRBD2
AISELQDGLAARTGELF
>TRBV3-1/TRBV3-2|.
ASGPNVRSPLH
>TRBV9|.
ASSGLNPDTQY
>TRBV4-1|TRBD2
ASSQGTSGGDEQF
>TRBV11-2|TRBD1
ASSLDRTGVGNTIY
>TRBV28|.
ASSPRVEQY
>TRBV7-9|.
ASSSGGGGPEAF
>TRBV18|TRBD1
ASSLSAAGTAYEQY